This T cell receptor (beta chain) was recovered during a study of Graves' ophthalmopathy and Graves' hyperthyroidism. RNA served as the template for amplifying TCR beta CDR3 regions. Second-round multiplex PCR came after a first-round RT-PCR that employed HTBI primers. Each CDR3 protein is one row after TCRdb ran MiXCR on the multiplex PCR reads. The table lists some 410,000 distinct CDR3 sequences, roughly 21% of them singletons. Study-level findings and limits: Sensitivity of 85% to 90% and specificity of about 84% were achieved when a 13-signature model separated ophthalmopathy from stable hyperthyroidism. Most expanded thyroid clonotypes above 0.001 frequency also appeared in blood.

CDR1 and CDR2 (germline): MGHRA, YSYEKL. This CDR3 is built from 17 residues. V was clipped by 1 base and J by 0 bases; unmatched bases: 6. Hyperthyroidism in these 18- to 65-year-old patients was newly diagnosed, lasting under 2 months. As concerns this clonotype: Its antigen is unidentified.

The chain is built from TRBV4-1 and TRBJ1-5; 7 bases map to TRBD1. The sequenced sample was peripheral blood. This receptor was identified in a woman aged 18-35 years with stable Graves' hyperthyroidism. The CDR3 DNA reads TGCGCCAGCAGCCAAGTTTACACAGGGGATAGCAATCAGCCCCAGCATTTT. Residues: CASSQVYTGDSNQPQHF.